This entry lists 4 T cell receptor beta chains sequenced from one sample in a study of CD8+CD57+ T cells in acquired aplastic anemia (dated by TCRdb to 2016 to 2019). Expansion of CD8+CD57+ cells had been shown by flow cytometry in the patients chosen for sequencing. Sequencing was carried out with an Illumina HiSeq 2000. Profiling of TCR beta VDJ combinations and CDR3 sequences used genomic DNA as the template. TCRdb reprocessed the public reads (quality trimming at Q25 with fastp, clone calling with MiXCR) and kept in-frame beta chains. Entries are consolidated by CDR3 protein sequence, retaining the most common genes and DNA. This sample holds over 150,000 distinct CDR3 sequences; about 48% were observed only once. The leading ten clones occupy more than 10% of the sample. The sequenced sample was sorted CD4+, CD8+, or CD8+CD57+ T cells (not recorded which) from PBMCs. All receptors come from a human donor with aplastic anemia.

The sample holds many counts of this clonotype. The rearrangement joins TRBV6-5 to TRBJ2-5, with D perhaps assigned TRBD1 or TRBD2 (6 bases each). In germline, CDR1 is MNHEY, CDR2 SVGAGI. This CDR3 has 15 residues. Trimming took off 0 bases at V and 4 bases at J, with 12 bases between the two ends. The CDR3 sequence is CASSYSGGIGETQYF. The DNA of the CDR3 is TGTGCCAGCAGTTACTCAGGGGGGATTGGAGAGACCCAGTACTTC.

This clonotype was seen repeatedly, ten times or more. The V gene is TRBV10-1, the J gene TRBJ2-2; 8 positions match TRBD2. With 4 bases clipped from V and 4 bases from J, the junction kept 8 bases outside the gene matches. The CDR3 runs 16 residues. Germline-derived CDR1 and CDR2 are WNHNN and SYGVQD (reference sequence). CDR3 sequence (DNA): TGCGCCAGCAGTGTTGAACGGGGGGGCCGCACCGGGGAGCTGTTTTTT. This encodes CASSVERGGRTGELFF.

This clonotype was recorded many times. The CDR3 region is CASRGTGELFF. The CDR3 DNA sequence: TGTGCCAGCCGAGGTACCGGGGAGCTGTTTTTT. The rearrangement links TRBV7-9 to TRBJ2-2; D gene uncertain. The germline gives CDR1 SEHNR, CDR2 FQNEAQ (reference sequence). V was clipped by 8 bases and J by 5 bases, with 6 bases between them. The CDR3 runs to 11 residues.

This chain links TRBV20-1 with TRBJ2-5; the D is unclear. The CDR3 is made up of 13 amino acids. CDR1 is DFQATT, CDR2 SNEGSKA, per germline (reference sequence). V was cut by 1 base and J by 5 bases, with 11 bases left in between. CDR3 sequence (DNA): TGCAGTGCTAGAGGACTCGGCGGTGAGACCCAGTACTTC. It encodes CSARGLGGETQYF.